These 32 T cell receptor beta chains originate from one sample sequenced in a study of blood T cells in healthy people across ages. The authors ran a second PCR of roughly 6 to 11 cycles using a sample-barcoded 5' primer and a J-beta primer mix. TCRdb re-called the 5' RACE reads with MiXCR, one entry per CDR3 protein. The sample includes about 1.4 million distinct CDR3 sequences, roughly 60% of them seen just once. The sequenced sample consisted of blood. Every receptor here comes from a man aged 18 to 30 in good health.

This clonotype was seen more than once but under ten times. This sequence joins TRBV7-2 and TRBJ2-7; possibly TRBD1 for D (5 bases). The V end lost 0 bases, the J end lost 2 bases, and 11 bases lay between the germline ends. The CDR3 runs 15 residues. Germline CDR1 and CDR2: SGHTA and FQGNSA. CDR3 protein: CASSLAPQETYEQYF. For the CDR3, the DNA is TGTGCCAGCAGCTTAGCGCCACAGGAAACCTACGAGCAGTACTTC.

V and J are TRBV6-5 and TRBJ2-3; 10 bases are shared with TRBD2. The CDR3 extends over 15 amino acids. Per the germline V gene, CDR1 is MNHEY and CDR2 is SVGAGI. V lost 6 bases and J lost 3; bases outside the gene matches: 6. CDR3: CASRGTSVLTDTQYF. Here the CDR3 DNA reads TGTGCCAGCAGGGGGACTAGCGTTTTGACAGATACGCAGTATTTT.

The chain joins TRBV30 to TRBJ2-2; D unresolved. Germline CDR1 and CDR2: GTSNPN and SVGIG (reference sequence). The length of the CDR3 is 13 residues. V shed 0 bases and J shed 6 bases, with 8 bases lying between them. The CDR3, as DNA: TGTGCCTGGAGTGTCCCCCCGTCCGGGGAGCTGTTTTTT. Translated: CAWSVPPSGELFF.

This clonotype has more than one count but fewer than ten. The J gene is TRBJ2-7, the V gene TRBV5-1; D possibly corresponds to TRBD1 (6 bases). Per the germline V gene, CDR1 is SGHRS and CDR2 is YFSETQ. V lost 4 bases and J 3 bases, leaving 11 bases between the germline ends. CDR3 length: 13 amino acids. The CDR3 spells CASSMDRLYEQYF. CDR3 DNA sequence: TGCGCCAGCAGCATGGACAGACTCTACGAGCAGTACTTC.

The chain links TRBV27 to TRBJ2-3, with 11 bases that match TRBD1. This CDR3 spans 15 amino acids. CDR1 MNHEY and CDR2 SMNVEV come from the germline V gene (reference sequence). The V and J ends lost 4 bases and 2 bases, in that order; junction bases with no gene match: 2. The chain's CDR3 is CASSSGQGVTDTQYF. The CDR3 nucleotides are TGTGCCAGCAGTTCGGGACAGGGGGTCACAGATACGCAGTATTTT.

The V gene is TRBV29-1, the J gene TRBJ1-3, with no clear D. V lost 3 bases and J lost 3, with 12 bases in between. The V gene's germline CDR1 is SQVTM and CDR2 ANQGSEA. This CDR3 region has 14 residues. The CDR3 coding sequence is TGCAGCGTTGAGGCCGGGCAAAGTGGAAACACCATATATTTT. Translating gives CSVEAGQSGNTIYF.

This clonotype was seen a handful of times. J is TRBJ2-1 and V is TRBV12-3 or TRBV12-4, with D possibly being TRBD2 (5 bases). The CDR3 sequence is 13 residues long. V lost 6 bases and J 8 bases, leaving 14 bases between the germline ends. The CDR3 DNA is TGTGCCAGCAGCGCACTAGTTGGAGATGAGCAGTTCTTC. Encoded protein: CASSALVGDEQFF.

This chain joins TRBV3-1 and TRBJ1-2; tentative D call: TRBD1 (5 bases). Looked up from germline, CDR1 is LGHDT and CDR2 is YNNKEL (reference sequence). CDR3 length: 15 residues. Trimming removed 0 bases at V and 7 bases at J, with 15 bases between. CDR3 residues: CASSQEAGTVGGYTF. The CDR3 DNA sequence: TGTGCCAGCAGCCAAGAAGCCGGGACTGTTGGTGGCTACACCTTC.

This clonotype has more than one count but fewer than ten. V usage is TRBV29-1 and J usage is TRBJ2-5; the match to TRBD1 covers 8 bases. Near its end, the DNA agrees better with TRBJ2-7, so the J call may be wrong. The CDR3 loop spans 14 amino acids. Germline V gene data show CDR1 as SQVTM and CDR2 as ANQGSEA. DNA for the CDR3: TGCAGCGTTGAGGACGGGACAGGTCGTCGCGAGCAGTACTTC. Its protein is CSVEDGTGRREQYF.

V usage is TRBV27 and J usage is TRBJ2-5; D remains ambiguous. The germline gives CDR1 MNHEY, CDR2 SMNVEV (reference sequence). The CDR3 runs 15 residues. V was pared by 0 bases and J by 0 bases, with 8 bases between. CDR3 amino acids: CASSLSLSYQETQYF. In DNA, the CDR3 is TGTGCCAGCAGTTTATCCCTCTCGTACCAAGAGACCCAGTACTTC.

The CDR3 is CASSSRTGSTYEQYF. CDR3 sequence (DNA): TGTGCCAGCAGTTCAAGAACAGGGTCGACCTACGAGCAGTACTTC. The chain couples TRBV6-6 to TRBJ2-4; D might be TRBD1 (6 bases). The tail of the sequence fits TRBJ2-7 better, so the J call may be wrong. This CDR3 comprises 15 residues. The V gene's germline CDR1 is MNHNY and CDR2 SVGAGI (reference sequence).

This chain joins TRBV6-5 and TRBJ2-3; D ambiguous. The CDR3 contains 16 residues. V lost 2 bases, J lost 2 bases, and 14 bases lay in between. CDR1 MNHEY and CDR2 SVGAGI come from the germline V gene. The CDR3 is CASSYPLKHYTDTQYF. As DNA, the CDR3 is TGTGCCAGCAGTTACCCCCTTAAACATTACACAGATACGCAGTATTTT.

The chain recombines TRBV6-6 with TRBJ2-1, with TRBD1 identical over 7 bases. J lost 8 bases, V lost 8 bases, and 9 bases had no gene match. The CDR3 consists of 13 residues. Germline-derived CDR1 and CDR2 are MNHNY and SVGAGI (reference sequence). The CDR3 nucleotides read TGTGCCAGCGGGGGACGGGACAGCTATGAGCAGTTCTTC. Translating it yields CASGGRDSYEQFF.

This clonotype was seen a handful of times. The CDR3 DNA is TGCGCCAGCCGCTCACTAGCGAGCACAGATACGCAGTATTTT. Its protein is CASRSLASTDTQYF. The J gene is TRBJ2-3, the V gene TRBV4-1; 7 positions agree with TRBD2. CDR1 and CDR2 (germline): MGHRA, YSYEKL. V lost 8 bases and J lost 0; bases outside the gene matches: 5. The CDR3 loop spans 14 amino acids.

The chain couples TRBV12-3 or TRBV12-4 to TRBJ1-6, with a tentative D call TRBD1 (6 bases). The CDR3 runs to 14 residues. V shed 2 bases and J shed 13 bases, with 15 bases lying between them. The CDR3 loop is CASSLRRTARPLHF. In nucleotides, the CDR3 is TGTGCCAGCAGTTTAAGGCGGACAGCCAGGCCCCTCCACTTT.

This sequence joins TRBV20-1 and TRBJ2-5; D gene uncertain. Germline V gene data show CDR1 as DFQATT and CDR2 as SNEGSKA (reference sequence). The ends were cut back, 5 bases at V and 5 bases at J, with 12 bases in the middle. The CDR3 extends over 12 amino acids. CDR3 sequence: CSAPGLGETQYF. The CDR3 DNA follows: TGCAGTGCTCCGGGTCTAGGGGAGACCCAGTACTTC.

This clonotype was counted only a few times. The rearrangement uses TRBV11-1 and TRBJ2-1; 10 positions match TRBD1. V dropped 5 bases and J dropped 5; count of bases not matched to a gene: 9. This CDR3 has 16 residues. CDR1 SGHAT and CDR2 FQDESV come from the germline V gene (reference sequence). CDR3 residues: CASSRPGQGSNNEQFF. The DNA for the CDR3 is TGTGCCAGCAGCCGACCGGGACAGGGGTCTAACAATGAGCAGTTCTTC.

The chain links TRBV20-1 to TRBJ2-5; D may match TRBD1 or TRBD2 (5 bases each). Deletions cut 2 bases from V and 4 bases from J, with 11 bases between. The CDR3 has 13 residues. Germline V CDR1 and CDR2: DFQATT, SNEGSKA (reference sequence). The DNA of the CDR3 is TGCAGTGCTAGACTAGCAGGGTTAGAGACCCAGTACTTC. Protein product: CSARLAGLETQYF.

The V and J genes are TRBV24-1 and TRBJ2-3; a possible D gene is TRBD2 (7 bases). V gave up 7 bases and J gave up 6 bases, with 22 bases separating them. Germline loops: CDR1 KGHDR, CDR2 SFDVKD. The CDR3 has 16 amino acids. CDR3: CATSRSGAGDFDTQYF. CDR3 DNA: TGTGCCACCAGCCGAAGCGGGGCAGGGGACTTCGATACGCAGTATTTT.

V is TRBV6-5 and J is TRBJ2-3, with unresolved D. The V end was cut by 4 bases, the J end by 5 bases, with 10 bases between. This CDR3 comprises 13 residues. Germline V gives CDR1 MNHEY, CDR2 SVGAGI. DNA of the CDR3: TGTGCCAGCAGTTTTAATAGTGAAGATACGCAGTATTTT. Translation: CASSFNSEDTQYF.

The chain combines TRBV3-1 with TRBJ2-3; D ambiguous. The CDR3 has 14 amino acids. V dropped 0 bases and J dropped 4 bases, with 8 bases sitting between them. Germline CDR1 reads LGHDT; CDR2 reads YNNKEL (reference sequence). The CDR3 spells CASSQDVPSDTQYF. The DNA of the CDR3 is TGTGCCAGCAGCCAAGATGTACCTTCAGATACGCAGTATTTT.

The rearrangement uses TRBV12-3 or TRBV12-4 and TRBJ1-5; 7 nucleotides match TRBD1. V gave up 5 bases and J gave up 13 bases; unmatched junction bases: 5. The CDR3 is made up of 11 amino acids. In DNA form, the CDR3 reads TGTGCCAGCAGTCAAGGACAGGAACAGCATTTT. Protein sequence: CASSQGQEQHF.

This clonotype was counted a few times. V is TRBV21-1 and J is TRBJ1-2; the table's D gene call, TRBD1, was not cross checked with the DNA. TRBV21-1 is recorded as a pseudogene. The CDR3 is 16 residues long. The DNA for the CDR3 is TGTGCCAGCAGCCGCCTAGGGGCCAGTTCTAACTATGGCTACACCTTC. This translates into CASSRLGASSNYGYTF.

The chain has TRBV20-1 and TRBJ2-7, with D possibly being TRBD2 (5 bases). The tail of the sequence fits TRBJ2-5 better, so the J call may be wrong. Germline loops: CDR1 DFQATT, CDR2 SNEGSKA (reference sequence). The CDR3 has 13 amino acids. CDR3 DNA: TGCAGTGCTAGAGATCCCAGCGGAGAGACCCAGTACTTC. Translating gives CSARDPSGETQYF.

The chain joins TRBV20-1 to TRBJ1-1; D not certain. The CDR3 has 12 amino acids. V lost 5 bases and J 1 base, leaving 8 bases between the germline ends. Germline V gene sequence: CDR1 DFQATT, CDR2 SNEGSKA (reference sequence). The CDR3 DNA reads TGCAGTGCTCAAGAGGAGAACACTGAAGCTTTCTTT. This gives the protein CSAQEENTEAFF.

This clonotype turned up a few times. The V gene is TRBV5-1, the J gene TRBJ2-1; D may be TRBD1 or TRBD2 (5 bases each). Germline V lookup: CDR1 SGHRS, CDR2 YFSETQ. The CDR3 totals 12 residues. V was cut by 6 bases and J by 7 bases, with 11 bases left in between. CDR3 sequence: CASNDRGNEQFF. CDR3 coding DNA: TGCGCCAGCAACGACAGAGGGAATGAGCAGTTCTTC.

V usage is TRBV29-1 and J usage is TRBJ2-1, with 11 nucleotides matching TRBD2. The CDR3 is 14 residues long. V trimming: 1 base; J trimming: 9 bases; junction bases outside the gene matches: 5. The V gene's germline CDR1 is SQVTM and CDR2 ANQGSEA. CDR3 bases: TGCAGCGTTGAAGGGCTAGCGGGAGGAATTGAGCAGTTCTTC. Translating it yields CSVEGLAGGIEQFF.

V and J are TRBV6-1 and TRBJ2-3; D ambiguous. Trimming left V 4 bases short and J 0 bases short, with 11 bases between. CDR1 is MNHNS, CDR2 SASEGT, per germline. This CDR3 contains 15 residues. The CDR3, as DNA: TGTGCCAGCAGTGTGATCCCGATTAGCACAGATACGCAGTATTTT. It is translated as CASSVIPISTDTQYF.

This clonotype has only a few counts. This chain uses TRBV29-1 with TRBJ2-1, with 7 bases lining up with TRBD1. The CDR3 is 14 residues long. J gave up 5 bases and V 7 bases, and 11 bases lay outside the gene matches. The V gene's germline CDR1 is SQVTM and CDR2 ANQGSEA. The CDR3 here is CSASPGQQDNEQFF. The CDR3 nucleotides are TGCAGCGCATCTCCGGGACAGCAAGACAATGAGCAGTTCTTC.

The chain joins TRBV7-2 to TRBJ1-1, with D perhaps TRBD1 (5 bases). In germline, CDR1 is SGHTA, CDR2 FQGNSA. V was clipped by 4 bases and J by 1 base, with 13 bases between them. The CDR3 is made up of 15 amino acids. Here the CDR3 reads CASSSQLGGNTEAFF. CDR3 DNA sequence: TGTGCCAGCAGCTCCCAGCTTGGGGGGAACACTGAAGCTTTCTTT.

The chain uses TRBV5-1 and TRBJ1-2; D is perhaps TRBD1 (5 bases). Germline CDR1 is SGHRS and CDR2 is YFSETQ. The V gene lost 4 bases and the J gene lost 3 bases, with 10 bases spanning the gap. The CDR3 spans 13 residues. CDR3 in DNA: TGCGCCAGCAGCAATACAGGTGACTATGGCTACACCTTC. Encoded protein: CASSNTGDYGYTF.

This chain joins TRBV7-9 and TRBJ2-1; the D gene is possibly TRBD2 (6 bases). The CDR3 runs 14 residues. V lost 8 bases to trimming and J lost 8 bases, with 19 bases between them. Germline V CDR1 and CDR2: SEHNR, FQNEAQ (reference sequence). In DNA form, the CDR3 reads TGTGCCAGCCCTGGGACTTACTTCAGCGATGAGCAGTTCTTC. As protein: CASPGTYFSDEQFF.